The 13 T cell receptor delta chains presented below share a single source sample, sequenced in a study of γδ T cells in repeated Plasmodium falciparum infection. Gammadelta T cells were flow-sorted from PBMC into Vgamma9/Vdelta2+ and Vdelta2-negative populations for bulk analysis. TCRdb reprocessed the multiplex PCR reads through CATT. The repertoire holds 45,000 to 60,000 delta-chain clones, with roughly 2% as singletons. Sequencing was performed on gamma-delta T cells from blood. The receptors were sampled from a pool of human donors (malaria-infected and uninfected, not separated).

In its sample, this clone was seen a few times. This likely traces to a read error, being one base from a far larger clone. The sample carries other DNA sequences with the same CDR3. No J gene call was made, and the V gene is TRAV36/DV7; the D call in the table, TRDD3, was not verified against the DNA. The length of the CDR3 is 20 residues. CDR1 VTNFRS and CDR2 LTSSGIE come from the germline V gene (reference sequence). The chain's CDR3 is CAVARWDSYGATGGRNKLIF. CDR3 nucleotides: TGTGCTGTGGCTCGCTGGGATTCCTACGGGGCTACTGGGGGTCGAAATAAGCTCATCTTT.

About this clone itself: The TCRdb record carries a much larger clone's protein, which differs from this DNA's translation at residue 13; a read error is the likely cause, and the protein listed here is the DNA translation. This chain uses TRDV1 with TRDJ1, with 9 bases aligning to TRDD3. The J gene, missing from TCRdb, was assigned here through DNA to germline matching. With 2 bases clipped from V and 0 bases from J, the junction kept 25 bases outside the gene matches. CDR1 TSWWSYY and CDR2 QGS come from the germline V gene. The CDR3 is 23 residues long. The CDR3 nucleotides are TGTGCTCTTGGGGAATTGCTTCCCGCGCGAGGGAGAGAGGGGATACGCGACACCGATAAACTCATCTTT. Protein sequence: CALGELLPARGREGIRDTDKLIF.

A few counts support this clone. This sequence is one base from a far larger clone and is likely a read error. Different DNA sequences within this sample yield the same CDR3. The J gene is uncalled and the V gene is TRDV1; the table gives TRDD3 as D, unverified against the DNA. The germline gives CDR1 TSWWSYY, CDR2 QGS. The CDR3 spans 15 residues. The CDR3 DNA is TGTGCTCTTGGGGAGGTACTGGGGGACACTGATAAACTCATATTT. It encodes CALGEVLGDTDKLIF.

This clone has only a few counts. A read error likely explains why the TCRdb protein, taken from a much larger clone, differs from this DNA's translation at residue 10; the protein shown is translated from the DNA. This CDR3 is CALGSPFSDRLIF. CDR3 DNA: TGTGCTCTTGGGTCCCCCTTCTCCGATAGACTCATCTTT. The chain couples TRDV1 to TRDJ1; possibly TRDD2 for D (5 bases). From germline, CDR1 is TSWWSYY and CDR2 QGS. CDR3 size: 13 residues.

Regarding this clone: A far more abundant clone sits one base away, making this likely a read error. This sample includes further DNA sequences coding for the same CDR3. The rearrangement uses TRDV2 and TRDJ1, with TRDD3 matching 9 bases. The CDR3 is 15 residues long. Germline V gene data show CDR1 as GEAIGNYY and CDR2 as EKD. Trimming took 7 bases from V and 1 from J; bases not matched to a gene: 9. Here the CDR3 reads CACDLLGELTDKLIF. In nucleotides, the CDR3 is TGTGCCTGCGACTTACTGGGGGAGCTCACCGATAAACTCATCTTT.

This clone was counted between two and nine times. TCRdb shows a much larger clone's protein in place of this DNA's translation, and the two differ at residue 11, likely through a read error; the protein shown is translated from the DNA. The chain is built from TRDV1 and TRDJ1; D ambiguous. The J gene was missing in TCRdb and was found by matching the end of the DNA to germline. V dropped 2 bases and J dropped 0 bases, with 16 bases sitting between them. The CDR3 has 17 residues. The germline V gene has CDR1 TSWWSYY and CDR2 QGS. The CDR3 DNA sequence: TGTGCTCTTGGGGAAGTGCTACGGACTCCTGACACCGATAAACTCATCTTT. It encodes CALGEVLRTPDTDKLIF.

This clone was seen only a few times. The protein in TCRdb stems from a much larger clone and differs at residue 12 from this DNA's translation, likely a read error; here the protein is translated from the DNA. The genes are TRDV1 and TRDJ1; D may be TRDD3 (5 bases). This CDR3 is built from 20 residues. The ends were cut back, 0 bases at V and 0 bases at J, with 23 bases in the middle. CDR1 TSWWSYY and CDR2 QGS come from the germline V gene. The CDR3 nucleotides are TGTGCTCTTGGGGAACTTATATGGACAGACGGGGGCTGGGACACCGATAAACTCATCTTT. Translated: CALGELIWTDGGWDTDKLIF.

This clone was observed a handful of times. TCRdb's protein for this DNA is that of a much larger clone and differs from the translation at residue 18, likely a read error; the protein shown is the DNA translation. The chain uses TRDV2 and TRDJ1; 7 bases are shared with TRDD3. Germline V gene lookup returns CDR1 GEAIGNYY and CDR2 EKD. CDR3 length equals 19 residues. The CDR3 nucleotides are TGTGCCTGTGACACCGTCGGGTTACTGGGGATAGAACCCAGGGGTAAACTCACCTTT. This gives the protein CACDTVGLLGIEPRGKLTF.

This clone came up a few times. A far bigger clonotype differs at one base, so this is likely a read error. This CDR3 is also generated by other DNA sequences in the sample. The chain joins TRDV3 to TRDJ1; the D gene is possibly TRDD2 (7 bases). Here the J gene came from matching the DNA to germline, since TCRdb omits it. This CDR3 region has 16 residues. Per germline, CDR1 TVYSNPD and CDR2 GDNSRS (reference sequence). The CDR3 region has the DNA TGTGCCTTCCGCCTTCCTTGGGGGTTATACACCGACAAACTCATCTTT. Protein sequence: CAFRLPWGLYTDKLIF.

This clone was counted only a few times. TCRdb attributes to this sequence the protein of a much larger clone, which differs from the DNA translation at residue 7; a read error is likely, and the protein displayed is translated from the DNA. The chain links TRDV3 to TRDJ1, with 11 bases lining up with TRDD3. The J gene, missing from TCRdb, was assigned here through DNA to germline matching. J was trimmed by 3 bases and V by 2 bases; bases with no gene match: 26. CDR1 is TVYSNPD, CDR2 GDNSRS, per germline (reference sequence). There are 21 residues in the CDR3. The CDR3 DNA reads TGTGCCTTTGAGACTTGGCTTTCCGCCTATAGTGGGGGATACGTCTCCGATAAACTCATCTTT. It codes for CAFETWLSAYSGGYVSDKLIF.

This clone was found many times. The protein TCRdb lists belongs to a much larger clone and differs from this DNA's translation at residue 8, which points to a read error; the protein shown is made from the DNA. The rearrangement joins TRDV2 to TRDJ1, with TRDD3 as a possible D gene (5 bases). The J gene is not listed in TCRdb, so it was assigned here from a DNA match to germline. V lost 0 bases and J 4 bases, leaving 14 bases between the germline ends. Germline V gene data show CDR1 as GEAIGNYY and CDR2 as EKD. The CDR3 extends over 15 amino acids. For the CDR3, the DNA is TGTGCCTGTGACACCGTTGGGATGCCTATCGATAAACTCATCTTT. Translated: CACDTVGMPIDKLIF.

The table lists this clone with a few counts. TCRdb has a much larger clone's protein, which differs at residue 14 from the translation of this DNA, likely because of a read error; what is shown is the protein translated from the DNA. The gene calls are TRDV1 and TRDJ1; tentatively, D is TRDD3 (5 bases). TCRdb does not report a J gene; here it was assigned by matching the DNA to germline references. CDR3 length: 22 residues. Deletions cut 0 bases from V and 5 bases from J, with 34 bases between. Germline-derived CDR1 and CDR2 are TSWWSYY and QGS. The CDR3 region is CALGELKAHLLRLELLRDKLIF. DNA of the CDR3: TGTGCTCTTGGGGAACTAAAAGCCCATCTACTTAGACTGGAGTTGTTAAGAGATAAACTCATCTTT.

Many counts were recorded for this clone. The mismatch at residue 3 between this DNA's translation and the TCRdb protein of a much larger clone likely reflects a read error; the protein shown is translated from the DNA. The rearrangement joins TRDV3 to TRDJ1; a weak D match, TRDD2 (6 bases). This CDR3 is 17 amino acids long. Per germline, CDR1 TVYSNPD and CDR2 GDNSRS (reference sequence). The V end lost 4 bases, the J end lost 7 bases, and 31 bases lay between the germline ends. The CDR3 region is CASPVPFHPSHRGKLIF. CDR3 coding DNA: TGTGCCTCACCGGTTCCCTTCCACCCGTCCCATAGAGGTAAACTCATCTTT. Looking up the rest from reference TRDV3 and TRDJ1 gives the full variable domain: CDKVTQSSPDQTVASGSEVVLLCTYDTVYSNPDLFWYRIRPDYSFQFVFYGDNSRSEGADFTQGRFSVKHILTQKAFHLVISPVRTEDSATYYCASPVPFHPSHRGKLIFGKGTRVTVEP.